The 5 T cell receptor beta chains below come from one sample, sequenced in a study of identical twins. TCRdb re-called the 5' RACE reads through MiXCR, storing one row per CDR3 protein. The sample has under 500,000 distinct CDR3 sequences; about 13% are singletons. The sample was also linked to a second study, of yellow fever vaccine responses in identical twins.

The sequenced material came from CD4+ T cells sorted from blood. The receptors originated from a woman between 18 and 29 years old in good health.

The genes are TRBV13 and TRBJ2-5, with 9 bases matching TRBD2. V shed 5 bases and J 0 bases; nucleotides not matched to a gene: 7. Germline V CDR1 and CDR2: PRHDT, FYEKMQ (reference sequence). The CDR3 has 16 residues. This chain's CDR3 is CASSAGLARDQETQYF. The CDR3, as DNA: TGTGCCAGCAGCGCCGGACTAGCGCGGGACCAAGAGACCCAGTACTTC. The whole variable domain, remainder taken from reference TRBV13 and TRBJ2-5, is AAGVIQSPRHLIKEKRETATLKCYPIPRHDTVYWYQQGPGQDPQFLISFYEKMQSDKGSIPDRFSAQQFSDYHSELNMSSLELGDSALYFCASSAGLARDQETQYFGPGTRLLVL.

This chain uses TRBV6-5 with TRBJ2-3, with 7 bases fitting TRBD2. Losses at the gene ends were 2 bases for V and 1 base for J; bases not matched to a gene: 9. The CDR3 loop spans 17 amino acids. Germline-derived CDR1 and CDR2 are MNHEY and SVGAGI. Here the CDR3 DNA reads TGTGCCAGCAGTTACCAGAGGGCGGGAGTGGGCACAGATACGCAGTATTTT. It encodes CASSYQRAGVGTDTQYF.

The chain joins TRBV5-5 to TRBJ1-1; tentatively, D is TRBD1 (5 bases). Deletions cut 4 bases from V and 7 bases from J, with 17 bases between. Germline assignment: CDR1 SGHKS and CDR2 YYEKEE (reference sequence). The CDR3 covers 14 residues. CDR3 nucleotides: TGTGCCAGCAGCCCGGGGCCAGCGGAGGTTGAAGCTTTCTTT. Protein: CASSPGPAEVEAFF.

The rearrangement uses TRBV2 and TRBJ2-7, with D tentatively TRBD2 (5 bases). The CDR3 sequence is 14 residues long. CDR1 and CDR2 (germline): SNHLY, FYNNEI. The V end was cut by 1 base, the J end by 0 bases, with 7 bases between. The CDR3 here is CASSEVGVSYEQYF. CDR3 nucleotide sequence: TGTGCCAGCAGTGAAGTCGGGGTCTCCTACGAGCAGTACTTC.

This clonotype was seen a few times. The chain carries TRBV10-3 and TRBJ2-3; perhaps TRBD1 as D (6 bases). The germline V gene has CDR1 ENHRY and CDR2 SYGVKD. Trimming cost V 6 bases and J 6 bases, with 13 bases left between them. The CDR3 runs 13 residues. CDR3 sequence (DNA): TGTGCCATCAGGGACAGTTTGGAGGATACGCAGTATTTT. It is translated as CAIRDSLEDTQYF.